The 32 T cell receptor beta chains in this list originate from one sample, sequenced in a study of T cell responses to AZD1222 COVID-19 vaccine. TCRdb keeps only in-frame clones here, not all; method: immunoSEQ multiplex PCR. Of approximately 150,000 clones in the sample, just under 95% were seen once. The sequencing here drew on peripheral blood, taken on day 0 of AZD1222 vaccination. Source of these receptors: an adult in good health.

CDR3 amino acids: CSVGVPGELFF. The CDR3 DNA reads as TGCAGCGTTGGGGTCCCCGGGGAGCTGTTTTTT. The rearrangement uses TRBV29-1 and TRBJ2-2, with D unclear. The CDR3 runs to 11 residues. The V gene's germline CDR1 is SQVTM and CDR2 ANQGSEA. Trimming removed 4 bases at V and 6 bases at J, with 6 bases between.

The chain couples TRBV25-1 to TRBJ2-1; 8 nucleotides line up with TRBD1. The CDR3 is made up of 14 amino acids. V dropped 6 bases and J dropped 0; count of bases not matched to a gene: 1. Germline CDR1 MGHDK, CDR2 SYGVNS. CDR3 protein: CASRDRGSYNEQFF. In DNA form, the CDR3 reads TGTGCCAGCAGAGACAGGGGCTCCTACAATGAGCAGTTCTTC.

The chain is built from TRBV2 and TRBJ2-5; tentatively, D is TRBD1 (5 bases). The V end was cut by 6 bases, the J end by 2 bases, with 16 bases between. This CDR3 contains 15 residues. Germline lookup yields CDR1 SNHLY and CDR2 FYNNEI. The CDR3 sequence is CASSTTVGQQETQYF. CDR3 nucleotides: TGTGCCAGCAGCACCACGGTCGGACAACAAGAGACCCAGTACTTC.

DNA for the CDR3: TGTGCCATACAGGGGGTTAGCTATGGCTACACCTTC. Protein: CAIQGVSYGYTF. This chain joins TRBV10-3 and TRBJ1-2; 8 nucleotides match TRBD1. CDR3 size: 12 residues. The germline V gene has CDR1 ENHRY and CDR2 SYGVKD. Losses at the gene ends were 9 bases for V and 4 bases for J; bases not matched to a gene: 4.

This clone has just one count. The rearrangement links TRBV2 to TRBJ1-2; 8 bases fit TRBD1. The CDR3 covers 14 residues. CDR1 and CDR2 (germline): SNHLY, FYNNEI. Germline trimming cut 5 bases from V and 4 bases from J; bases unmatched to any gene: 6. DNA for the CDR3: TGTGCCAGCAGTTATTCCGGGACAGGCTATGGCTACACCTTC. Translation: CASSYSGTGYGYTF.

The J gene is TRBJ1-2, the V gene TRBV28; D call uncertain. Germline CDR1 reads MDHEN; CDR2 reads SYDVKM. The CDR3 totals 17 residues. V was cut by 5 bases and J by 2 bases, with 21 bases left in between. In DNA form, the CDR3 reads TGTGCCAGCAGTCCCCATTTGGGCAGGACGGAGAACTATGGCTACACCTTC. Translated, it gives CASSPHLGRTENYGYTF.

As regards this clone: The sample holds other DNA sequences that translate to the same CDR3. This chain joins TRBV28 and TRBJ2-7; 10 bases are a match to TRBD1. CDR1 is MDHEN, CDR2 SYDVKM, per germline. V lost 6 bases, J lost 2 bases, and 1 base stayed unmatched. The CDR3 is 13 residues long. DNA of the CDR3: TGTGCCAGCAGAGGACAGGGGGCCTACGAGCAGTACTTC. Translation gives CASRGQGAYEQYF.

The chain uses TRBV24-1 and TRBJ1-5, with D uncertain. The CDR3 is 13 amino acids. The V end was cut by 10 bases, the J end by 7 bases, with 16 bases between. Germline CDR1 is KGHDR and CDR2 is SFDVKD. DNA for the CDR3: TGTGCCACTGCGCGGGGTATCTGGCAGCCCCAGCATTTT. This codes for CATARGIWQPQHF.

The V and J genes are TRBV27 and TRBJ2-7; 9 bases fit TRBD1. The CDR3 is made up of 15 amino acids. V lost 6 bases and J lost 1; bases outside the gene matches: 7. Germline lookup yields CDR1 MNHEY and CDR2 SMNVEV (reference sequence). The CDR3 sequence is CASRPGTGLSYEQYF. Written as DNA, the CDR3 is TGTGCCAGCAGGCCCGGGACAGGGTTATCCTACGAGCAGTACTTC.

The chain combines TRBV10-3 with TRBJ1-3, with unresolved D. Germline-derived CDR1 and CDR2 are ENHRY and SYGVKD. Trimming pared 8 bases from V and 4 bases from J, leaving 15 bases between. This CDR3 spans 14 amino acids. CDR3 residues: CAIGSGLSGNTIYF. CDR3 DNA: TGTGCCATCGGGTCCGGTCTGTCGGGAAACACCATATATTTT.

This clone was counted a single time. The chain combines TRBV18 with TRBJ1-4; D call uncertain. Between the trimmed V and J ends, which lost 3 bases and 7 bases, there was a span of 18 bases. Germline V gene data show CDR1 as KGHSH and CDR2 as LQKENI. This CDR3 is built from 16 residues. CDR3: CASSPRTIQAGEKLFF. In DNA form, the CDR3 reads TGTGCCAGCTCACCTAGGACCATTCAGGCGGGTGAAAAACTGTTTTTT.

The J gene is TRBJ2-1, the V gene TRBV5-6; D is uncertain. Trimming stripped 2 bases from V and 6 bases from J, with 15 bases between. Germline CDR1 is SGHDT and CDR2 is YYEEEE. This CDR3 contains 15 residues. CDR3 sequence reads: CASSFGLIALNEQFF. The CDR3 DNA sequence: TGTGCCAGCAGCTTTGGTTTGATAGCCCTCAATGAGCAGTTCTTC. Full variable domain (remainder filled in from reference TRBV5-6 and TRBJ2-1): DAGVTQSPTHLIKTRGQQVTLRCSPKSGHDTVSWYQQALGQGPQFIFQYYEEEERQRGNFPDRFSGHQFPNYSSELNVNALLLGDSALYLCASSFGLIALNEQFFGPGTRLTVL.

Here the CDR3 DNA reads TGTGCCAGTAGCGGACAGATGAACACTGAAGCTTTCTTT. It codes for CASSGQMNTEAFF. The chain recombines TRBV19 with TRBJ1-1, with D perhaps TRBD1 (6 bases). CDR3 length equals 13 residues. Looked up from germline, CDR1 is LNHDA and CDR2 is SQIVND (reference sequence). Trimming stripped 6 bases from V and 0 bases from J, with 8 bases between. Full variable domain (missing parts from reference TRBV19 and TRBJ1-1): DGGITQSPKYLFRKEGQNVTLSCEQNLNHDAMYWYRQDPGQGLRLIYYSQIVNDFQKGDIAEGYSVSREKKESFPLTVTSAQKNPTAFYLCASSGQMNTEAFFGQGTRLTVV.

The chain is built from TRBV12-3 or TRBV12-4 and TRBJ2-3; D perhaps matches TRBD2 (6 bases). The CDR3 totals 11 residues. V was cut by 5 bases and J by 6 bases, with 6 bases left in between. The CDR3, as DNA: TGTGCCAGCAGTGGGGGGGATACGCAGTATTTT. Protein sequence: CASSGGDTQYF.

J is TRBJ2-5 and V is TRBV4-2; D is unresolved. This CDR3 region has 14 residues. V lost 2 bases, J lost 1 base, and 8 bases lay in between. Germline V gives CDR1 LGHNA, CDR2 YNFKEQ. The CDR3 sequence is CASSQKSAQETQYF. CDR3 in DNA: TGTGCCAGCAGCCAAAAATCCGCCCAAGAGACCCAGTACTTC.

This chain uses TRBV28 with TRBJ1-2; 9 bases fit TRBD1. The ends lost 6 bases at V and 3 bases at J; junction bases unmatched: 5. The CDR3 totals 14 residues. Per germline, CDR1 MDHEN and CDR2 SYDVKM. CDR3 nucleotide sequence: TGTGCCAGCAGAACCGGGACAGGGCACTATGGCTACACCTTC. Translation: CASRTGTGHYGYTF.

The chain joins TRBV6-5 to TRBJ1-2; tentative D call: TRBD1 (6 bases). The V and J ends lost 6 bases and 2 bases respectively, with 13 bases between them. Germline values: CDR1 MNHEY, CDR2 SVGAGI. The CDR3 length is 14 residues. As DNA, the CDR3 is TGTGCCAGCAGATTTGGACAGATAAACTATGGCTACACCTTC. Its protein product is CASRFGQINYGYTF.

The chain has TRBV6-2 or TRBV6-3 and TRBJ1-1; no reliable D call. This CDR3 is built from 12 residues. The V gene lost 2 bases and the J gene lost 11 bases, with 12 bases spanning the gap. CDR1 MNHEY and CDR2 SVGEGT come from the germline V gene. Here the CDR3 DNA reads TGTGCCAGCAGTTACGTACCGGGCCGCGCTTTCTTT. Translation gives CASSYVPGRAFF.

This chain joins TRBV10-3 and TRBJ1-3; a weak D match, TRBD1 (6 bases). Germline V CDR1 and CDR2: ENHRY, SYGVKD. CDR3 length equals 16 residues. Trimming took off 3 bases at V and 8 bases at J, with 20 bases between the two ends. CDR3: CAISDYTRQVVDTIYF. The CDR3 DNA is TGTGCCATCAGTGATTACACGAGACAGGTTGTGGACACCATATATTTT.

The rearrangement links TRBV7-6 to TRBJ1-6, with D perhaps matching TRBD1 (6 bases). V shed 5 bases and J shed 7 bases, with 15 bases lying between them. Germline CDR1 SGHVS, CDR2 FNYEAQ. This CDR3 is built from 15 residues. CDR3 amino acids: CASSPRQAENSPLHF. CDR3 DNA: TGTGCCAGCAGCCCACGACAGGCGGAGAATTCACCCCTCCACTTT.

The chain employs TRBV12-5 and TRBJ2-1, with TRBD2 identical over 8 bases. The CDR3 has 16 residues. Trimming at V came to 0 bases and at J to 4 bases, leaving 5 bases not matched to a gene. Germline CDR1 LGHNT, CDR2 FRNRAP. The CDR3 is CASGLVRGGPYNEQFF. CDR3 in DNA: TGTGCTAGTGGTTTGGTACGGGGGGGTCCGTACAATGAGCAGTTCTTC. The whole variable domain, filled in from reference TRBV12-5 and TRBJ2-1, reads DARVTQTPRHKVTEMGQEVTMRCQPILGHNTVFWYRQTMMQGLELLAYFRNRAPLDDSGMPKDRFSAEMPDATLATLKIQPSEPRDSAVYFCASGLVRGGPYNEQFFGPGTRLTVL.

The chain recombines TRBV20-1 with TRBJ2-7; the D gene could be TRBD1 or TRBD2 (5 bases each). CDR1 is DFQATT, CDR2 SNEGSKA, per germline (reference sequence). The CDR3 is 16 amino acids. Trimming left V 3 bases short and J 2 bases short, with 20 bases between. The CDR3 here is CSASEEQFRDPYEQYF. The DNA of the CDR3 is TGCAGTGCTAGTGAAGAACAATTCCGGGACCCCTACGAGCAGTACTTC.

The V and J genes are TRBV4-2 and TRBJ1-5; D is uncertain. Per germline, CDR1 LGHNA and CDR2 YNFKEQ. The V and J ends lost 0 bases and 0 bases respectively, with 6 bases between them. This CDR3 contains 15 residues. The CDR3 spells CASSQDSSSNQPQHF. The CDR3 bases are TGTGCCAGCAGCCAAGATAGCAGTAGCAATCAGCCCCAGCATTTT.

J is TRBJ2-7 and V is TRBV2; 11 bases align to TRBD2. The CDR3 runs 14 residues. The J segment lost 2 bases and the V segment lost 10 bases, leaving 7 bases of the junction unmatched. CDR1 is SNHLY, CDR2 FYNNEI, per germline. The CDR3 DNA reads TGTGCCACCCCGGCGACTAGCGGGACCTACGAGCAGTACTTC. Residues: CATPATSGTYEQYF. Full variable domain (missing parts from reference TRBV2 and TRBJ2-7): EPEVTQTPSHQVTQMGQEVILRCVPISNHLYFYWYRQILGQKVEFLVSFYNNEISEKSEIFDDQFSVERPDGSNFTLKIRSTKLEDSAMYFCATPATSGTYEQYFGPGTRLTVT.

The CDR3 DNA reads as TGCGCCAGCAGCTTGGAGGGACAGGGGAGGGTCTCCTATAATTCACCCCTCCACTTT. Its translation: CASSLEGQGRVSYNSPLHF. V gene TRBV5-1 combines with J gene TRBJ1-6; 10 positions agree with TRBD1. The germline CDR1 and CDR2 sequences are SGHRS and YFSETQ. The J segment lost 0 bases and the V segment lost 0 bases, leaving 6 bases of the junction unmatched. This CDR3 comprises 19 residues.

The CDR3 DNA reads TGTGCCTGGAGTCGACAGGGGGATAATTCACCCCTCCACTTT. This gives the protein CAWSRQGDNSPLHF. J is TRBJ1-6 and V is TRBV30; 9 nucleotides agree with TRBD1. With V trimmed by 2 bases and J by 5 bases, 1 base remained unmatched. This CDR3 contains 14 residues. In germline, CDR1 is GTSNPN, CDR2 SVGIG (reference sequence).

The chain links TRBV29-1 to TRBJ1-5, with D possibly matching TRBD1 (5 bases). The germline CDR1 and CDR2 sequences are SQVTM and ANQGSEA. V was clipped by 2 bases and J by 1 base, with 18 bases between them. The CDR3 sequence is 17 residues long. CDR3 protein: CSVETGCGDGSNQPQHF. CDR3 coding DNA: TGCAGCGTTGAAACGGGTTGTGGGGACGGCAGCAATCAGCCCCAGCATTTT.

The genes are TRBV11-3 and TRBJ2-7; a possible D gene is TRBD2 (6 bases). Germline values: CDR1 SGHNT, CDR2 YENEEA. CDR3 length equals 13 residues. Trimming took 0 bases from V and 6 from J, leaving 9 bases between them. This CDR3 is CASSLEGGGEQYF. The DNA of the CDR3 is TGTGCCAGCAGCTTAGAGGGAGGTGGCGAGCAGTACTTC.

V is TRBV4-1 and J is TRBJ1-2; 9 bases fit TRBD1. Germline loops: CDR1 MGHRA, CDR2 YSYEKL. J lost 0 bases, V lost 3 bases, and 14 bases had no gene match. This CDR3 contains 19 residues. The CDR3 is CASSHLIRRDRETNYGYTF. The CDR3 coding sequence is TGCGCCAGCAGCCACCTCATCCGGAGGGACAGGGAAACTAACTATGGCTACACCTTC.

CDR3 protein: CASSQEPGQGLSGANVLTF. The CDR3 region has the DNA TGTGCCAGCAGCCAGGAGCCGGGACAGGGGCTCTCTGGGGCCAACGTCCTGACTTTC. The chain links TRBV14 to TRBJ2-6, with 10 bases aligning to TRBD1. Per germline, CDR1 SGHDN and CDR2 FVKESK. Germline trimming cut 3 bases from V and 0 bases from J; bases unmatched to any gene: 8. The CDR3 spans 19 residues.

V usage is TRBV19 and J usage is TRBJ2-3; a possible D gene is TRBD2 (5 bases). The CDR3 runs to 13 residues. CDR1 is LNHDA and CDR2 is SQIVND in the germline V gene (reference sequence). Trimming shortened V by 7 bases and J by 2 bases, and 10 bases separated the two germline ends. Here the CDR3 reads CASTLGDTDTQYF. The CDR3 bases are TGTGCCAGTACCCTCGGGGACACAGATACGCAGTATTTT.

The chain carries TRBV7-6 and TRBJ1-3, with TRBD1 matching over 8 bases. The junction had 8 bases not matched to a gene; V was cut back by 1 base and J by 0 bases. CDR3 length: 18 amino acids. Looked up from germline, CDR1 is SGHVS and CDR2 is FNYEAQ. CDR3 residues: CASSLGQTGDPSGNTIYF. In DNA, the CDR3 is TGTGCCAGCAGCTTAGGGCAGACAGGGGACCCCTCTGGAAACACCATATATTTT.